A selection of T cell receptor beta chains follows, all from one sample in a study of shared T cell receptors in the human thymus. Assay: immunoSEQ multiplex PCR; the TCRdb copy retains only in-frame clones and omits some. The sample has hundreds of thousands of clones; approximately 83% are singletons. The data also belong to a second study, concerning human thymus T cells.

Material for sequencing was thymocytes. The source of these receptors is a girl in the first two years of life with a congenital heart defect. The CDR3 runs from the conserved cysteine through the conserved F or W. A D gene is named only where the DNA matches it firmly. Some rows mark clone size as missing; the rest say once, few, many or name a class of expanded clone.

TGTGCCAGCAGTTTAGGACGACAGGATCAGCCCCAGCATTTT | CASSLGRQDQPQHF | TRBV27 | . | TRBJ1-5 | .
TGTGCCACCAGCAAATCGGACAGCCCAAACTATGGCTACACCTTC | CATSKSDSPNYGYTF | TRBV15 | . | TRBJ1-2 | few
TGTGCCAGCAGCCTTAGGGGGCTCGGGGCTGAAGCTTTCTTT | CASSLRGLGAEAFF | TRBV6-5 | TRBD1 | TRBJ1-1 | .
TGTGCCAGCAGCTTAGACGTCAGAAACCTTGACACTGAAGCTTTCTTT | CASSLDVRNLDTEAFF | TRBV11-2 | . | TRBJ1-1 | .
TGCGCCAGCAGCTCCGGACAGGGGGTCGGTAATGAGCAGTTCTTC | CASSSGQGVGNEQFF | TRBV5-1 | TRBD1 | TRBJ2-1 | .
TGTGCCAGCAGTTTATGGCCGTCCAAACCTCCGTCCCCCAGAAATGAGCAGTTCTTC | CASSLWPSKPPSPRNEQFF | TRBV28 | . | TRBJ2-1 | .
TGCGCCAGCAGCCTGACAGGGAGGGGAAACACCATATATTTT | CASSLTGRGNTIYF | TRBV5-1 | TRBD1 | TRBJ1-3 | once
TGTGCCAGCAGTGAACGGGACAGGGGGTATCGGGAGACCCAGTACTTC | CASSERDRGYRETQYF | TRBV6-1 | TRBD1 | TRBJ2-5 | .
TGTGCCAGCAGTGAACTAGGTCAGGGCGGCGAGGGCAATCAGCCCCAGCATTTT | CASSELGQGGEGNQPQHF | TRBV6-1 | . | TRBJ1-5 | .
TGTGCCAGCAGTCAGGGCTCAGATACGCAGTATTTT | CASSQGSDTQYF | TRBV27 | . | TRBJ2-3 | once
TGTGCCAGCAGTATCCGACAATACAATGAGCAGTTCTTC | CASSIRQYNEQFF | TRBV11-2 | . | TRBJ2-1 | .